This T cell receptor beta chain originates from a study of blood T cells in healthy people across ages. V was pared by 6 bases and J by 10 bases, with 8 bases of the junction left unmatched. The germline CDR1 and CDR2 sequences are MNHEY and SMNVEV (reference sequence). The CDR3 sequence is 12 residues long. Healthy Caucasians from Russia aged roughly 6 to 90 served as donors. This clonotype turned up a few times. For the second PCR, which ran for roughly 7 to 11 cycles, a sample-barcoded 5' primer and a J-beta primer mix were used. Every cDNA molecule bore a tag from a template-switch adaptor containing 12 random nucleotides. TCRdb processed the 5' RACE reads anew with MiXCR; each CDR3 protein has one entry. This table has about 780,000 distinct CDR3 sequences, about 46% appearing once.

The J gene is TRBJ1-2, the V gene TRBV27; 7 bases are shared with TRBD1. The sequencing sample was made of blood. This receptor was obtained from a man older than 75 in good health. This CDR3 reads CASRQGRRDYTF. The CDR3 DNA sequence: TGTGCCAGCAGACAGGGGAGAAGAGACTACACCTTC.